The present TCR beta chain was sequenced within a study of OX40 agonist ivuxolimab in advanced cancers. With 5 bases removed from V and 7 bases from J, the gap between germline ends came to 18 bases. This CDR3 is 16 amino acids long. Germline V gene data show CDR1 as SGHTA and CDR2 as FQGTGA. Here immunoSEQ multiplex PCR was the method, and the copy in TCRdb shows in-frame clones only, minus some. The data hold over 15,000 clones, with approximately 77% observed a single time. The clonotype originates from an adult with an advanced solid tumor such as melanoma, head and neck, liver or kidney cancer. V is TRBV7-3 and J is TRBJ1-6; no reliable D call. The starting material was CD4+ or CD8+ T cells sorted from blood, obtained in a trial of the OX40 agonist ivuxolimab. The CDR3 DNA sequence: TGTGCCAGCAGCCAAGGGTCGGAGGAATGGAATTCACCCCTCCACTTT. Encoded protein: CASSQGSEEWNSPLHF. Full variable domain (remainder filled in from reference TRBV7-3 and TRBJ1-6): GAGVSQTPSNKVTEKGKYVELRCDPISGHTALYWYRQSLGQGPEFLIYFQGTGAADDSGLPNDRFFAVRPEGSVSTLKIQRTERGDSAVYLCASSQGSEEWNSPLHFGNGTRLTVT.